The rows below give T cell receptor beta chains drawn from one sample of a study of long-term antiretroviral therapy in people with HIV. Clones were sequenced by immunoSEQ multiplex PCR, and TCRdb holds only the in-frame ones, with some missing. The sample has 48,000 or so clones, about 86% seen once. The starting material was unsorted PBMCs, obtained 0.8 years after starting antiretroviral therapy. The source is a woman between 18 and 29 years old with HIV. CDR3s include the opening cysteine and the closing phenylalanine or tryptophan. The D gene is left open where the match is weak. For some rows the clone size is stated as once, few or many, or as a class when expanded; others skip it.

clone size	V gene	D gene	J gene	CDR3 protein	CDR3 DNA
-	TRBV28	TRBD2	TRBJ2-7	CASSPWPTSGSSYEQYF	TGTGCCAGCAGTCCCTGGCCGACTAGCGGAAGCTCCTACGAGCAGTACTTC
-	TRBV10-1	TRBD2	TRBJ2-3	CASSESRGLAGRGTDTQYF	TGCGCCAGCAGTGAGTCTCGGGGACTAGCGGGAAGAGGCACAGATACGCAGTATTTT
-	TRBV12-5	TRBD1	TRBJ1-5	CASGEGQLHYYSNQPQHF	TGTGCTAGTGGTGAGGGACAGCTACATTATTATAGCAATCAGCCCCAGCATTTT
-	TRBV9	-	TRBJ2-3	CASSVRVPTGTQYF	TGTGCCAGCAGCGTTCGGGTACCAACAGGTACGCAGTATTTT
-	TRBV9	-	TRBJ1-3	CASSVGGAGQDTIYF	TGTGCCAGCAGCGTAGGTGGAGCCGGCCAGGACACCATATATTTT
-	TRBV7-9	TRBD2	TRBJ2-2	CASSSTLAGGPGELFF	TGTGCCAGCAGCTCCACTCTAGCGGGAGGCCCCGGGGAGCTGTTTTTT
-	TRBV19	-	TRBJ2-2	CASSIDRSGPTTTGELFF	TGTGCCAGTAGTATAGACCGAAGCGGTCCTACCACAACCGGGGAGCTGTTTTTT
-	TRBV9	-	TRBJ1-2	CASSSRLAPNYGYTF	TGTGCCAGCAGCTCGAGACTCGCTCCTAACTATGGCTACACCTTC
-	TRBV5-1	TRBD1	TRBJ2-2	CASSLAGTGGPGELFF	TGCGCCAGCAGCTTGGCCGGGACAGGGGGCCCCGGGGAGCTGTTTTTT
-	TRBV11-2	TRBD2	TRBJ2-5	CASRAPGLAGIGTQYF	TGTGCCAGCAGGGCGCCGGGACTAGCGGGTATTGGGACCCAGTACTTC
few	TRBV27	-	TRBJ2-2	CASSLSAPAGELFF	TGTGCCAGCAGTTTATCGGCGCCGGCCGGGGAGCTGTTTTTT
once	TRBV28	TRBD2	TRBJ2-5	CASSPGGRGSETQYF	TGTGCCAGCAGTCCAGGTGGGAGGGGCTCTGAGACCCAGTACTTC
-	TRBV11-1	-	TRBJ2-1	CASSVSGGTYNEQFF	TGTGCCAGCAGCGTTAGCGGTGGTACCTACAATGAGCAGTTCTTC
few	TRBV6-5	TRBD2	TRBJ2-7	CASSLLADVSYEQYF	TGTGCCAGCAGCCTCCTAGCGGATGTCTCCTACGAGCAGTACTTC
-	TRBV28	-	TRBJ2-7	CASNRGTYEQYF	TGTGCCAGCAACCGAGGGACCTACGAGCAGTACTTC
-	TRBV9	-	TRBJ2-3	CASSPLPRDTQYF	TGTGCCAGCAGCCCCCTCCCCAGGGATACGCAGTATTTT
-	TRBV7-2	-	TRBJ1-1	CASSPRGTNTEAFF	TGTGCCAGCAGCCCTAGGGGGACGAACACTGAAGCTTTCTTT
-	TRBV7-9	-	TRBJ2-1	CASSIGGSYEQFF	TGTGCCAGCAGTATCGGAGGATCATATGAGCAGTTCTTC
-	TRBV5-4	TRBD2	TRBJ2-5	CASSPGLAGETQYF	TGTGCCAGCAGCCCGGGACTAGCTGGAGAGACCCAGTACTTC
-	TRBV4-3	-	TRBJ2-7	CASSQEETGAYEQYF	TGCGCCAGCAGCCAAGAAGAGACAGGTGCCTACGAGCAGTACTTC
-	TRBV28	-	TRBJ1-1	CASSPARGGEEAFF	TGTGCCAGCAGTCCCGCTAGGGGGGGGGAAGAAGCTTTCTTT
once	TRBV4-1	-	TRBJ1-2	CASSQGAPGGGYGYTF	TGCGCCAGCAGCCAAGGGGCCCCCGGGGGGGGCTATGGCTACACCTTC
-	TRBV6-5	-	TRBJ2-5	CASSFIAAQETQYF	TGTGCCAGCAGTTTTATAGCAGCACAAGAGACCCAGTACTTC
-	TRBV9	-	TRBJ2-2	CASSPFVRSGELFF	TGTGCCAGCAGCCCCTTTGTGCGATCCGGGGAGCTGTTTTTT
-	TRBV5-1	TRBD2	TRBJ2-7	CASSFRLAGADEQYF	TGCGCCAGCAGCTTTAGACTAGCGGGAGCTGACGAGCAGTACTTC
-	TRBV10-3	TRBD1	TRBJ2-2	CAISTQGRDTGELFF	TGTGCCATCAGCACACAGGGGCGGGACACCGGGGAGCTGTTTTTT
few	TRBV7-9	TRBD1	TRBJ1-5	CASSRQGDQPQHF	TGTGCCAGCAGCCGACAGGGGGATCAGCCCCAGCATTTT
-	TRBV11-2	-	TRBJ2-5	CASSLLRATEETQYF	TGTGCCAGCAGCTTACTCCGGGCCACAGAAGAGACCCAGTACTTC
-	TRBV9	-	TRBJ1-3	CASSVGRTGKAGNTIYF	TGTGCCAGCAGCGTCGGGCGGACGGGGAAGGCTGGAAACACCATATATTTT
-	TRBV11-3	-	TRBJ2-2	CASSPTGGLNTGELFF	TGTGCCAGCAGCCCAACAGGCGGGCTGAACACCGGGGAGCTGTTTTTT
once	TRBV28	-	TRBJ2-7	CASSLDRSPWAYEQYF	TGTGCCAGCAGCCTCGACAGATCACCTTGGGCCTACGAGCAGTACTTC
-	TRBV25-1	-	TRBJ2-7	CASSDPRTLEQYF	TGTGCCAGCAGTGACCCGCGTACGTTGGAGCAGTACTTC
-	TRBV5-4	-	TRBJ2-1	CASSLGGDEQFF	TGTGCCAGCAGCTTGGGAGGTGATGAGCAGTTCTTC
-	TRBV27	TRBD2	TRBJ2-7	CASISQPKKSGRFYEQYF	TGTGCCAGCATATCACAACCGAAGAAGAGCGGGAGGTTCTACGAGCAGTACTTC
few	TRBV11-2	-	TRBJ2-2	CASSLGQNTGELFF	TGTGCCAGCAGTCTCGGCCAGAACACCGGGGAGCTGTTTTTT
-	TRBV6-1	-	TRBJ2-6	CASSEGQSGANVLTF	TGTGCCAGCAGTGAAGGACAGTCTGGGGCCAACGTCCTGACTTTC
-	TRBV5-1	-	TRBJ2-1	CASSLNNEQFF	TGCGCCAGCAGCTTAAACAATGAGCAGTTCTTC
-	TRBV28	TRBD2	TRBJ2-1	CASSRTRTSGRSYNEQFF	TGTGCCAGCAGCCGAACCCGGACTAGCGGGAGGAGCTACAATGAGCAGTTCTTC
-	TRBV19	-	TRBJ1-1	CASRFASGGNTEAFF	TGTGCCAGTAGGTTCGCTAGCGGGGGGAACACTGAAGCTTTCTTT
-	TRBV9	-	TRBJ2-1	CASGSSLEQFF	TGTGCCAGCGGATCATCCCTTGAGCAGTTCTTC